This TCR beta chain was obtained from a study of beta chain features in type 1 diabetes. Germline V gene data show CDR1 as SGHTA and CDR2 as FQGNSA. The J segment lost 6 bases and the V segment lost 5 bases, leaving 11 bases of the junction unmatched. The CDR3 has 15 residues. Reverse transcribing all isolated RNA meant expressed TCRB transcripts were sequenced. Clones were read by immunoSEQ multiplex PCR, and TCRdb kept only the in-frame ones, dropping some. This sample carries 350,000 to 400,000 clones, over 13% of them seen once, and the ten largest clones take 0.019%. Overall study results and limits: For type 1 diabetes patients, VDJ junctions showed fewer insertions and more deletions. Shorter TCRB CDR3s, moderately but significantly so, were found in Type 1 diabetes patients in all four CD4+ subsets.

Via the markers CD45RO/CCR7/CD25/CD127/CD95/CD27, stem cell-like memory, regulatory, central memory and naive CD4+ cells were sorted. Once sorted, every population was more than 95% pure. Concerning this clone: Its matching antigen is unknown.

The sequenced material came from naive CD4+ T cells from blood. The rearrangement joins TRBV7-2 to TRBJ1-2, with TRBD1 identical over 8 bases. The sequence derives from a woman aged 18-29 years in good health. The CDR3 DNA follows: TGTGCCAGCAGCGTTACAGGGGGAGGGGTAGATGGCTACACCTTC. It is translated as CASSVTGGGVDGYTF.